This T cell receptor (beta chain) is from a study of a mutant IDH1 vaccine in newly diagnosed glioma. Across the study: The vaccination schedule gave patients eight doses in weeks 1, 3, 5, 7, 11, 15, 19 and 23. First vaccine doses came 4-6 weeks after radiotherapy alone, or with temozolomide cycles. General study results and limits: Variations in leading peripheral T cell clonotypes appeared to have no connection with pseudoprogression.

Sequencing used immunoSEQ multiplex PCR; TCRdb keeps in-frame clones, though not all of them. The sample shows under 40,000 clones, 75% to 85% of them seen only once. A word on this clone: The antigen remains unidentified.

Germline values: CDR1 SGHDN, CDR2 FVKESK. The length of the CDR3 is 16 residues. V dropped 4 bases and J dropped 3 bases, with 15 bases sitting between them. As for time point: week 11, during vaccination. Each dose of the vaccine consisted of 300 ug of mutant IDH1 20-mer peptide, with topical imiquimod. Material: PBMCs, obtained from a glioma patient whose treatment included an IDH1 peptide vaccine. This chain links TRBV14 with TRBJ1-4, with TRBD1 as a possible D gene (6 bases). The receptor was isolated from a man aged 25-40 years with glioma. In DNA form, the CDR3 reads TGTGCCAGCAGCCGAGGGGGGTTGCGGGCTAATGAAAAACTGTTTTTT. Encoded protein: CASSRGGLRANEKLFF.